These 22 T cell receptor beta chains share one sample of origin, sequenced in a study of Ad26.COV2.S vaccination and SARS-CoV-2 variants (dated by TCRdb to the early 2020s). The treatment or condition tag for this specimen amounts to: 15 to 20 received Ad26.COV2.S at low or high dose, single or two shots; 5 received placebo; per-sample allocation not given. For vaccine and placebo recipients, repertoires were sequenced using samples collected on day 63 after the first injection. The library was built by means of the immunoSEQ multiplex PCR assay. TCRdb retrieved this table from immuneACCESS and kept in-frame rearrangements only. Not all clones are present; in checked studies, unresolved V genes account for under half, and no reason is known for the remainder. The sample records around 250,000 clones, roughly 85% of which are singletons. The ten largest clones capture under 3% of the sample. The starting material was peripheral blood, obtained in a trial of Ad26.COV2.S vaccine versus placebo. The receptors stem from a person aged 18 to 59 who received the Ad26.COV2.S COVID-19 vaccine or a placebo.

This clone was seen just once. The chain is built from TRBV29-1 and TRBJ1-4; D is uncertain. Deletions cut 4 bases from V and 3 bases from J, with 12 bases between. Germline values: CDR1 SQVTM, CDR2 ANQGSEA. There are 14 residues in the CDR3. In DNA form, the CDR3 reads TGCAGCGTTGTAGAAGGGCTACCTAATGAAAAACTGTTTTTT. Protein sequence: CSVVEGLPNEKLFF. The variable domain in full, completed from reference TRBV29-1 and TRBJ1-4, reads SAVISQKPSRDICQRGTSLTIQCQVDSQVTMMFWYRQQPGQSLTLIATANQGSEATYESGFVIDKFPISRPNLTFSTLTVSNMSPEDSSIYLCSVVEGLPNEKLFFGSGTQLSVL.

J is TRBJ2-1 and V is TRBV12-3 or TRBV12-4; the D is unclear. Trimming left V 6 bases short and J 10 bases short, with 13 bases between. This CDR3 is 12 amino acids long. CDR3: CASSQRALEQFF. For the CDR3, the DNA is TGTGCCAGCAGCCAAAGGGCACTAGAGCAGTTCTTC.

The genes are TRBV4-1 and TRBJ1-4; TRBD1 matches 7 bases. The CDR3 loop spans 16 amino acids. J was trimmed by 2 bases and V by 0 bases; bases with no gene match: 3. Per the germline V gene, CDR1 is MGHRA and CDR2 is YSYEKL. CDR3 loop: CASSQDLQGTNEKLFF. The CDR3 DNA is TGCGCCAGCAGCCAAGACCTACAGGGGACTAATGAAAAACTGTTTTTT.

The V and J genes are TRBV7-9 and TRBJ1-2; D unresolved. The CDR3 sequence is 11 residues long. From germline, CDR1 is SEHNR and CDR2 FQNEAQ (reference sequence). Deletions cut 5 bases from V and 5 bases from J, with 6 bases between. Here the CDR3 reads CASSPHYGYTF. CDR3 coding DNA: TGTGCCAGCAGCCCTCATTATGGCTACACCTTC.

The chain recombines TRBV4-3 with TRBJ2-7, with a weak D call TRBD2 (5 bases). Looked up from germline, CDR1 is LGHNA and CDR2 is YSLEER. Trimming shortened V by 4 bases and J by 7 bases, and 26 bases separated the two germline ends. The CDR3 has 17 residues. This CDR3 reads CASSLRVTRTLPWEQYV. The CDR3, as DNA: TGCGCCAGCAGCCTTCGGGTGACGCGGACTCTCCCTTGGGAGCAGTACGTC.

In DNA form, the CDR3 reads TGTGCCAGCTCACCACGGCGGGACAGGGCTTCAGATACGCAGTATTTT. It translates to CASSPRRDRASDTQYF. V gene TRBV18 combines with J gene TRBJ2-3; TRBD1 agrees at 9 bases. Losses at the gene ends were 1 base for V and 4 bases for J; bases not matched to a gene: 6. Germline V gives CDR1 KGHSH, CDR2 LQKENI. CDR3 length: 16 residues.

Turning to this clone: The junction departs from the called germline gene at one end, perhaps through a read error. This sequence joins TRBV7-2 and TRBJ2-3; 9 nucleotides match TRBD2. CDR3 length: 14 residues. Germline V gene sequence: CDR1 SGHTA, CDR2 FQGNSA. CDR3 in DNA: TGTGCCAGCAGCCTAGCGGGAATGTCAGATACGCAGTATTTT. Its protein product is CASSLAGMSDTQYF. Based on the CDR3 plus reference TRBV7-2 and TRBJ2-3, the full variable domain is GAGVSQSPSNKVTEKGKDVELRCDPISGHTALYWYRQSLGQGLEFLIYFQGNSAPDKSGLPSDRFSAERTGGSVSTLTIQRTQQEDSAVYLCASSLAGMSDTQYFGPGTRLTVL.

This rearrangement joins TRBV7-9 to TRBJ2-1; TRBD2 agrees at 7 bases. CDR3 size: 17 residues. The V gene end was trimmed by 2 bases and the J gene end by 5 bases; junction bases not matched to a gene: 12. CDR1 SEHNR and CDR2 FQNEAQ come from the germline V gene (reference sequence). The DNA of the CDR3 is TGTGCCAGCAGCTTAAGCGAAGCGGGGACGAGAGACAATGAGCAGTTCTTC. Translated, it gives CASSLSEAGTRDNEQFF. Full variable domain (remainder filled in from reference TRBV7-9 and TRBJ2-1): DTGVSQNPRHKITKRGQNVTFRCDPISEHNRLYWYRQTLGQGPEFLTYFQNEAQLEKSRLLSDRFSAERPKGSFSTLEIQRTEQGDSAMYLCASSLSEAGTRDNEQFFGPGTRLTVL.

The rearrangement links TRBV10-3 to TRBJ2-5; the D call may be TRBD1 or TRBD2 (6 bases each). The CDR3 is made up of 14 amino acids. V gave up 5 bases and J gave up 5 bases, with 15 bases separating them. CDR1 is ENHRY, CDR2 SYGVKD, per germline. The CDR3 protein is CAISPTGGGETQYF. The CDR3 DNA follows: TGTGCCATCAGTCCGACAGGAGGAGGGGAGACCCAGTACTTC.

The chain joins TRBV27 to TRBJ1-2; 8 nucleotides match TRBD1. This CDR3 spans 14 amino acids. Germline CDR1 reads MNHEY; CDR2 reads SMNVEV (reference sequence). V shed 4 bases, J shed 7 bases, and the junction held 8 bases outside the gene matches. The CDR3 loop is CASSSTDRVSGYTF. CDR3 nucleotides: TGTGCCAGCAGTTCCACGGACAGGGTTAGTGGCTACACCTTC.

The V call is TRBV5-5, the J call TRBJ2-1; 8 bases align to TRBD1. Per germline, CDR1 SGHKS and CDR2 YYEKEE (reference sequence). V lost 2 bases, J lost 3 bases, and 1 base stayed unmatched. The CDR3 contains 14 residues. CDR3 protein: CASSLGTGYNEQFF. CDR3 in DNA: TGTGCCAGCAGCTTAGGGACAGGCTACAATGAGCAGTTCTTC.

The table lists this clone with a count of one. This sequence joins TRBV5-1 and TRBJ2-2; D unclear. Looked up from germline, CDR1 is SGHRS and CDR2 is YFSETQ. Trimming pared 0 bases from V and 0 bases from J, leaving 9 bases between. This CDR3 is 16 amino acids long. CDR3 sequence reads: CASSLGSAANTGELFF. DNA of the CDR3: TGCGCCAGCAGCTTGGGTAGTGCCGCGAACACCGGGGAGCTGTTTTTT.

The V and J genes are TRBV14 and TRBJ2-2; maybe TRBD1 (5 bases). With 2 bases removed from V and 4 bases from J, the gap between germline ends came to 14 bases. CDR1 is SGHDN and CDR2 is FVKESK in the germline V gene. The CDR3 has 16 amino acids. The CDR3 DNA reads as TGTGCCAGCAGCCAACCTGGCAGGGCTATCACCGGGGAGCTGTTTTTT. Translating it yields CASSQPGRAITGELFF. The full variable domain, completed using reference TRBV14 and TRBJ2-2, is EAGVTQFPSHSVIEKGQTVTLRCDPISGHDNLYWYRRVMGKEIKFLLHFVKESKQDESGMPNNRFLAERTGGTYSTLKVQPAELEDSGVYFCASSQPGRAITGELFFGEGSRLTVL.

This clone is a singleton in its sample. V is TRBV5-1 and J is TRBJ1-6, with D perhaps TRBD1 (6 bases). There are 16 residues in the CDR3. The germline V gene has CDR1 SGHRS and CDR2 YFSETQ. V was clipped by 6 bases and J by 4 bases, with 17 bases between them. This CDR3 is CASTTAGDPYNSPLHF. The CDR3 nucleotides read TGCGCCAGCACCACTGCAGGGGACCCTTATAATTCACCCCTCCACTTT. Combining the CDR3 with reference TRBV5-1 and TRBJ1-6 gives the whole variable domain KAGVTQTPRYLIKTRGQQVTLSCSPISGHRSVSWYQQTPGQGLQFLFEYFSETQRNKGNFPGRFSGRQFSNSRSEMNVSTLELGDSALYLCASTTAGDPYNSPLHFGNGTRLTVT.

CDR3 nucleotide sequence: TGTGCCAGCAACAGGGAGAGAGAGACCCAGTACTTC. Translating it yields CASNRERETQYF. V gene TRBV2 combines with J gene TRBJ2-5, with a possible D match to TRBD1 (6 bases). In germline, CDR1 is SNHLY, CDR2 FYNNEI. Trimming cost V 7 bases and J 4 bases, with 10 bases left between them. The CDR3 has 12 residues.

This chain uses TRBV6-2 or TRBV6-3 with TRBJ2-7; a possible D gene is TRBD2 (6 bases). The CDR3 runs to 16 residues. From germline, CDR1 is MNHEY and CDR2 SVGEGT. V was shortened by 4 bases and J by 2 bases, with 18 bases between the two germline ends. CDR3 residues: CASSSHGRGRTYEQYF. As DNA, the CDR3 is TGTGCCAGCAGTTCTCACGGGCGGGGAAGGACCTACGAGCAGTACTTC.

In nucleotides, the CDR3 is TGTGCCAGCAGCTTTTATTCGACAGGGACCTACGAGCAGTACGTC. Amino acids: CASSFYSTGTYEQYV. The rearrangement links TRBV7-2 to TRBJ2-7, with TRBD1 matching 7 bases. Losses at the gene ends were 3 bases for V and 2 bases for J; bases not matched to a gene: 7. This CDR3 comprises 15 residues. Germline V CDR1 and CDR2: SGHTA, FQGNSA.

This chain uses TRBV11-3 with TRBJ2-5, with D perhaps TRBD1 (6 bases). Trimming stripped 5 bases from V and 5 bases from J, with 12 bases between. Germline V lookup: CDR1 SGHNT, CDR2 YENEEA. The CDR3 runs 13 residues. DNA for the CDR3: TGTGCCAGCAGCCCGTCTAGGGGGGAGACCCAGTACTTC. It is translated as CASSPSRGETQYF.

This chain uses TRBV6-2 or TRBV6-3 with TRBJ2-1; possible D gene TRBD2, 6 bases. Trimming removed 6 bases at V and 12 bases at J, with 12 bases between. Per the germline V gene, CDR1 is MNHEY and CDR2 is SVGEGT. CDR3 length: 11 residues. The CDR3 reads CASSAEGRQFF. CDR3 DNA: TGTGCCAGCAGCGCGGAGGGACGGCAGTTCTTC.

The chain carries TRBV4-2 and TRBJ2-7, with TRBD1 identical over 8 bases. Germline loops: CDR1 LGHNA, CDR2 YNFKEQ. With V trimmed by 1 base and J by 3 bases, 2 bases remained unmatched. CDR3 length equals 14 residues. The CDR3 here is CASSQGTGLYEQYV. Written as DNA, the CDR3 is TGTGCCAGCAGCCAAGGGACAGGGCTCTACGAGCAGTACGTC.

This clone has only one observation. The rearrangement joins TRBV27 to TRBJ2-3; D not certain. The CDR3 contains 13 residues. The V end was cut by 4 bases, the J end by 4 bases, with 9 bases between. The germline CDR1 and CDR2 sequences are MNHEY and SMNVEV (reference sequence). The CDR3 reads CASSSSSPDTQYF. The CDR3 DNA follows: TGTGCCAGCAGTTCTTCATCCCCAGATACGCAGTATTTT.

The CDR3 region has the DNA TGTGCCTGGAGTGTACTGGGGAGGTCGGGGGCCAACGTCCTGACTTTC. This sequence encodes CAWSVLGRSGANVLTF. J is TRBJ2-6 and V is TRBV30, with D possibly being TRBD2 (6 bases). Trimming shortened V by 0 bases and J by 4 bases, and 13 bases separated the two germline ends. CDR1 GTSNPN and CDR2 SVGIG come from the germline V gene (reference sequence). The CDR3 runs 16 residues.